The rows below give T cell receptor beta chains drawn from one sample of a study of T cell changes during pregnancy in multiple sclerosis. The method was immunoSEQ multiplex PCR; TCRdb's version includes in-frame clones alone and lacks a portion of them. The sample records around 110,000 clones, roughly 92% being singletons. Sequenced material: peripheral blood, taken after pregnancy. The origin of the receptors is a female donor with multiple sclerosis, enrolled in a pregnancy study. The CDR3 runs from the conserved cysteine through the conserved F or W. A D gene is named only where the DNA matches it firmly. Clone size is shown for a subset of rows, as once, few, many or a class of expanded clone.

V	size	J	D	CDR3	DNA
TRBV6-4	NA	TRBJ1-5	NA	CASSDSRTGTQPQHF	TGTGCCAGCAGTGACTCCCGTACAGGGACTCAGCCCCAGCATTTT
TRBV2	few	TRBJ2-7	NA	CASSARINEQYF	TGTGCCAGCAGTGCTAGGATAAACGAGCAGTACTTC
TRBV15	NA	TRBJ2-3	TRBD2	CATSRSAWGGVTDTQYF	TGTGCCACCAGCAGAAGTGCTTGGGGGGGAGTAACAGATACGCAGTATTTT
TRBV5-8	NA	TRBJ1-4	NA	CASSLDPATNEKLFF	TGTGCCAGCAGCTTGGACCCAGCAACTAATGAAAAACTGTTTTTT
TRBV15	NA	TRBJ2-7	TRBD1	CATSRGQGGYEQYF	TGTGCCACCAGCAGAGGACAGGGGGGCTACGAGCAGTACTTC
TRBV5-1	NA	TRBJ1-5	NA	CASSRGPAQRPQHF	TGCGCCAGCAGTCGAGGGCCAGCTCAGCGGCCCCAGCATTTT
TRBV27	NA	TRBJ2-3	TRBD2	CASSWGLAADTQYF	TGTGCCAGCAGTTGGGGACTAGCGGCAGATACGCAGTATTTT
TRBV28	NA	TRBJ2-7	TRBD2	CASGGEATNEQYF	TGTGCCAGCGGGGGGGAGGCGACTAACGAGCAGTACTTC
TRBV5-4	NA	TRBJ1-5	NA	CASSLAGANQPQHF	TGTGCCAGCAGCTTGGCCGGAGCCAATCAGCCCCAGCATTTT
TRBV5-6	NA	TRBJ2-2	TRBD1	CASSLYWRQGASTGELFF	TGTGCCAGCAGCTTGTATTGGCGGCAGGGGGCGAGCACCGGGGAGCTGTTTTTT
TRBV19	few	TRBJ2-1	NA	CASSGSSVSEQFF	TGTGCCAGTAGTGGGTCGAGCGTCAGTGAGCAGTTCTTC
TRBV25-1	NA	TRBJ2-7	NA	CASSGSYEQYF	TGTGCCAGCAGTGGTTCTTACGAGCAGTACTTC
TRBV7-9	once	TRBJ2-5	NA	CASSFTGSVETQYF	TGTGCCAGCAGCTTTACCGGAAGCGTTGAGACCCAGTACTTC
TRBV6-5	NA	TRBJ2-2	NA	CASSYFETGELFF	TGTGCCAGCAGTTACTTTGAGACCGGGGAGCTGTTTTTT
TRBV11-2	NA	TRBJ2-5	NA	CASSPVNSYQETQYF	TGTGCCAGCAGCCCGGTCAACTCGTACCAAGAGACCCAGTACTTC
TRBV2	NA	TRBJ2-7	TRBD1	CASSTGTGAEQYF	TGTGCCAGCAGTACCGGGACAGGGGCCGAGCAGTACTTC
TRBV5-4	NA	TRBJ2-3	NA	CASSNRVADTQYF	TGTGCCAGCAGCAACAGGGTAGCAGATACGCAGTATTTT
TRBV5-1	NA	TRBJ2-7	NA	CASSLVPRIEQYF	TGCGCCAGCAGCTTGGTTCCCAGGATCGAGCAGTACTTC
TRBV7-2	NA	TRBJ2-3	TRBD2	CAGSLAGGTDTQYF	TGTGCCGGATCCTTAGCGGGGGGGACAGATACGCAGTATTTT
TRBV2	NA	TRBJ1-2	NA	CASSEALGPRGNTRIRNYGYTF	TGTGCCAGCAGTGAAGCGCTTGGACCCCGGGGGAACACCCGAATTCGTAACTATGGCTACACCTTC
TRBV5-1	few	TRBJ2-2	TRBD2	CASSRTGTSGGAGGELFF	TGCGCCAGCAGCAGAACCGGGACTAGCGGGGGGGCCGGCGGGGAGCTGTTTTTT
TRBV7-6	NA	TRBJ1-3	NA	CASSLGVGSGNTIYF	TGTGCCAGCAGCTTAGGGGTCGGGTCTGGAAACACCATATATTTT
TRBV7-2	NA	TRBJ1-1	TRBD1	CASSSGQGRRTEAFF	TGTGCCAGCAGCTCGGGACAGGGGAGGCGGACTGAAGCTTTCTTT
TRBV28	NA	TRBJ1-2	NA	CASTTLYGYTF	TGTGCCAGCACGACTCTCTATGGCTACACCTTC
TRBV9	NA	TRBJ2-3	TRBD2	CASSGPSGGSTDTQYF	TGTGCCAGCAGCGGACCTAGCGGGGGCAGCACAGATACGCAGTATTTT
TRBV30	NA	TRBJ1-3	TRBD1	CAWSMERGPGNTIYF	TGTGCCTGGAGTATGGAGAGGGGGCCTGGAAACACCATATATTTT
TRBV7-3	NA	TRBJ2-2	TRBD2	CASSLTGTSGAGELFF	TGTGCCAGCAGCTTAACTGGGACTAGCGGGGCCGGGGAGCTGTTTTTT
TRBV19	NA	TRBJ1-4	NA	CASKGVMSSGATNEKLFF	TGTGCCAGTAAGGGTGTAATGAGCAGCGGAGCAACTAATGAAAAACTGTTTTTT
TRBV5-8	once	TRBJ2-7	NA	CASSLRIPGGEQYF	TGTGCCAGCAGCCTTAGGATCCCTGGAGGCGAGCAGTACTTC
TRBV2	NA	TRBJ1-2	NA	CASSDSLFLDGYTF	TGTGCCAGCAGTGATTCCCTATTTCTGGATGGCTACACCTTC
TRBV5-6	NA	TRBJ1-2	NA	CASSEDSYGYTF	TGTGCCAGCAGCGAGGACAGCTATGGCTACACCTTC
TRBV5-6	NA	TRBJ2-3	TRBD2	CASSLVGVASGNTDTQYF	TGTGCCAGCAGCTTGGTGGGGGTGGCTAGCGGCAACACAGATACGCAGTATTTT
TRBV7-8	NA	TRBJ1-3	NA	CASSLGADSGNTIYF	TGTGCCAGCAGCTTAGGGGCAGACTCTGGAAACACCATATATTTT
TRBV7-8	NA	TRBJ2-5	TRBD1	CASSSNRGKETQYF	TGTGCCAGCAGCTCAAACAGGGGAAAAGAGACCCAGTACTTC
TRBV2	NA	TRBJ2-3	NA	CARTQANTDTQYF	TGTGCCAGGACACAGGCGAACACAGATACGCAGTATTTT
TRBV5-6	few	TRBJ2-1	NA	CASSGWRSSYNEQFF	TGTGCCAGCAGCGGTTGGCGGAGCTCCTACAATGAGCAGTTCTTC
TRBV6-1	once	TRBJ2-3	TRBD2	CATPPLTSGTDTQYF	TGTGCCACCCCTCCCCTGACTAGCGGCACAGATACGCAGTATTTT
TRBV5-6	NA	TRBJ2-1	TRBD2	CASSPAGAGAYNEQFF	TGTGCCAGCAGCCCTGCTGGAGCGGGGGCATACAATGAGCAGTTCTTC
TRBV9	NA	TRBJ2-4	TRBD2	CASSPSGRVAKNIQYF	TGTGCCAGCAGTCCTAGCGGGAGGGTAGCCAAAAACATTCAGTACTTC
TRBV6-4	once	TRBJ2-2	NA	CASSDVASTGELFF	TGTGCCAGCAGTGACGTTGCGAGTACCGGGGAGCTGTTTTTT
TRBV28	NA	TRBJ1-5	TRBD1	CASESRGDPQPQHF	TGTGCCAGCGAATCCAGGGGGGATCCTCAGCCCCAGCATTTT
TRBV27	NA	TRBJ2-7	TRBD1	CASTRRTGTGENEQYF	TGTGCCAGCACCCGGCGAACGGGGACAGGGGAAAACGAGCAGTACTTC
TRBV25-1	NA	TRBJ1-3	NA	CASSDAGVNGNTIYF	TGTGCCAGCAGTGATGCAGGGGTTAATGGAAACACCATATATTTT
TRBV7-9	NA	TRBJ2-1	TRBD2	CASSPGLVGEQFF	TGTGCCAGCAGCCCCGGACTAGTTGGTGAGCAGTTCTTC
TRBV5-8	NA	TRBJ1-2	TRBD1	CASSSHRGRDGYTF	TGTGCCAGCAGCTCGCACAGGGGGCGCGATGGCTACACCTTC
TRBV11-2	NA	TRBJ1-4	TRBD1	CASSPQTGGTNEKLFF	TGTGCCAGCAGCCCGCAGACAGGGGGCACGAATGAAAAACTGTTTTTT
TRBV15	once	TRBJ1-1	TRBD1	CATSSAGGTEAFF	TGTGCCACCAGCAGTGCAGGGGGCACTGAAGCTTTCTTT
TRBV6-6	NA	TRBJ1-1	NA	CASSFGTPTTEAFF	TGTGCCAGCAGCTTTGGGACACCGACCACTGAAGCTTTCTTT
TRBV4-1	NA	TRBJ1-2	NA	CASSQGNPENGYTF	TGCGCCAGCAGCCAAGGTAACCCTGAGAATGGCTACACCTTC
TRBV5-6	NA	TRBJ1-2	NA	CASSLGGPSSGYTF	TGTGCCAGCAGCTTGGGGGGCCCGTCGAGTGGCTACACCTTC
TRBV4-2	NA	TRBJ1-3	NA	CASSQEQTGNTIYF	TGTGCCAGCAGCCAAGAGCAGACTGGAAACACCATATATTTT
TRBV9	NA	TRBJ1-4	NA	CASSVGVTNEKLFF	TGTGCCAGCAGCGTAGGAGTCACTAATGAAAAACTGTTTTTT
TRBV29-1	NA	TRBJ1-1	TRBD1	CSVEVGRGATEAFF	TGCAGCGTTGAAGTGGGCAGGGGGGCCACTGAAGCTTTCTTT
TRBV10-3	NA	TRBJ2-2	TRBD1	CAISAIVTGGNTGELFF	TGTGCCATCAGTGCAATAGTTACAGGGGGCAACACCGGGGAGCTGTTTTTT
TRBV25-1	few	TRBJ2-7	TRBD1	CATPPDRGHEQYF	TGTGCCACCCCCCCCGACAGGGGGCACGAGCAGTACTTC